This T cell receptor (beta chain) was found in a study of response to subunit inactivated influenza vaccine. TCRdb analysed the RT-PCR reads with MiXCR anew, one entry per CDR3 protein. The sample shows approximately 500,000 distinct CDR3 sequences, 14% of them seen only once. This CDR3 comprises 15 residues. Germline V lookup: CDR1 SGHTA, CDR2 FQGNSA. Trimming took 2 bases from V and 4 from J; bases not matched to a gene: 5. The material sequenced was PBMCs from blood, taken 11 to 12 days after vaccination. The clonotype was recovered from a middle-aged man who received an inactivated influenza vaccine. V and J are TRBV7-2 and TRBJ2-1, with 7 positions matching TRBD2. Here the CDR3 DNA reads TGTGCCAGCAGCTTATCCGCGGGAGAGTACAATGAGCAGTTCTTC. It specifies CASSLSAGEYNEQFF.